These 28 T cell receptor beta chains were sequenced from one sample in a study of CD8 T cells in ankylosing spondylitis. Via MiXCR, TCRdb re-called the 5' RACE reads, giving one row per CDR3 protein. The sample contains some 270,000 distinct CDR3 sequences, 30% to 35% of which appear only once. Sequenced: blood, either unsorted or a sorted T cell fraction (not recorded which). The receptors were sampled from a male donor with ankylosing spondylitis or in good health (not recorded which).

This clonotype was observed a few times. The chain combines TRBV20-1 with TRBJ2-1, with 8 bases fitting TRBD2. The germline V gene encodes CDR1 DFQATT and CDR2 SNEGSKA (reference sequence). V shed 5 bases and J 4 bases; nucleotides not matched to a gene: 7. CDR3 length equals 14 residues. DNA of the CDR3: TGCAGTGCTGCACTAGCGGAAAGGTACAATGAGCAGTTCTTC. Translated: CSAALAERYNEQFF.

J is TRBJ1-4 and V is TRBV20-1; D uncertain. CDR3 size: 13 residues. V dropped 3 bases and J dropped 6 bases, with 11 bases sitting between them. The germline V gene encodes CDR1 DFQATT and CDR2 SNEGSKA (reference sequence). The CDR3 DNA reads as TGCAGTGCTAGGCCCGGATTCGATGAAAAACTGTTTTTT. Its protein is CSARPGFDEKLFF.

This clonotype was counted ten times or more. The rearrangement uses TRBV20-1 and TRBJ1-1, with TRBD1 identical over 8 bases. The germline gives CDR1 DFQATT, CDR2 SNEGSKA (reference sequence). The CDR3 has 15 residues. Trimming took 5 bases from V and 0 from J; bases not matched to a gene: 8. CDR3 DNA: TGCAGTGCTCGGAACCAGGACAGGGTGAACACTGAAGCTTTCTTT. It yields the protein CSARNQDRVNTEAFF.

This chain connects TRBV5-1 to TRBJ2-5; 10 positions agree with TRBD1. There are 14 residues in the CDR3. V lost 4 bases to trimming and J lost 3 bases; unmatched junction nucleotides: 3. Germline V gene lookup returns CDR1 SGHRS and CDR2 YFSETQ. The CDR3 region is CASSTGTGEETQYF. The CDR3 DNA is TGCGCCAGCAGCACCGGGACAGGGGAAGAGACCCAGTACTTC.

In nucleotides, the CDR3 is TGCAGCGTTCAGGGGGGCTTCGGGCCCCCAGATACGCAGTATTTT. Translation gives CSVQGGFGPPDTQYF. The rearrangement uses TRBV29-1 and TRBJ2-3, with TRBD1 as a possible D gene (7 bases). V was shortened by 5 bases and J by 4 bases, with 19 bases between the two germline ends. Germline V gives CDR1 SQVTM, CDR2 ANQGSEA. The CDR3 sequence is 15 residues long.

This clonotype was picked up a small number of times. Without the conserved terminal phenylalanine or tryptophan, this CDR3 likely stems from a read error. V and J are TRBV10-3 and TRBJ1-2; D gene uncertain. Germline CDR1 ENHRY, CDR2 SYGVKD. Trimming removed 2 bases from V and 4 bases from J, with 17 bases in between. There are 16 residues in the CDR3. CDR3 nucleotide sequence: TGTGCCATCAGTGAGCGCGAGCTGCAGTTCTTCTATGGCTACACCCTC. Its translation is CAISERELQFFYGYTL.

The rearrangement uses TRBV29-1 and TRBJ1-5; 9 bases match TRBD1. V lost 6 bases, J lost 7 bases, and 4 bases stayed unmatched. CDR1 and CDR2 (germline): SQVTM, ANQGSEA. This CDR3 is 12 amino acids long. CDR3 protein: CSVGTGTQPQHF. The CDR3 nucleotides are TGCAGCGTGGGGACAGGGACCCAGCCCCAGCATTTT.

V usage is TRBV20-1 and J usage is TRBJ1-6, with 9 bases aligning to TRBD1. The junction had 4 bases not matched to a gene; V was cut back by 1 base and J by 6 bases. CDR3 length: 15 residues. Germline values: CDR1 DFQATT, CDR2 SNEGSKA (reference sequence). The CDR3 reads CSARGGTGINSPLHF. The DNA for the CDR3 is TGCAGTGCTAGAGGTGGGACAGGGATTAATTCACCCCTCCACTTT.

This chain links TRBV12-3 or TRBV12-4 with TRBJ2-1, with 10 bases lining up with TRBD2. V gave up 7 bases and J gave up 5 bases; unmatched junction bases: 11. This CDR3 is 16 amino acids long. The DNA for the CDR3 is TGTGCCAGCAACCACCGCCTAGCGGGGGCAAACAATGAGCAGTTCTTC. Protein sequence: CASNHRLAGANNEQFF.

The V call is TRBV9, the J call TRBJ2-1; 13 bases map to TRBD2. This CDR3 has 17 amino acids. With 4 bases clipped from V and 9 bases from J, the junction kept 13 bases outside the gene matches. Per the germline V gene, CDR1 is SGDLS and CDR2 is YYNGEE. This chain's CDR3 is CASSLRTSGGIHGEQFF. DNA for the CDR3: TGTGCCAGCAGCCTTAGGACTAGCGGGGGAATTCACGGTGAGCAGTTCTTC.

On this clonotype: The junction departs from germline at one end; a sequencing error may be responsible. The chain has TRBV5-6 and TRBJ2-1, with D possibly being TRBD1 or TRBD2 (5 bases each). The CDR3 contains 16 residues. Germline-derived CDR1 and CDR2 are SGHDT and YYEEEE. The chain's CDR3 is CAISSGPSRTSNEQFF. The CDR3 DNA reads TGTGCCATCAGCTCGGGGCCCTCTAGAACTTCCAATGAGCAGTTCTTC.

The gene calls are TRBV12-3 or TRBV12-4 and TRBJ2-5, with D perhaps matching TRBD1 (5 bases). The CDR3 is made up of 16 amino acids. V dropped 2 bases and J dropped 3 bases, with 16 bases sitting between them. Written as DNA, the CDR3 is TGTGCCAGCAGTTTACTGGCCAGGGTTACTGAAGAGACCCAGTACTTC. Amino acid sequence: CASSLLARVTEETQYF.

The rearrangement uses TRBV20-1 and TRBJ2-3; D possibly corresponds to TRBD1 (6 bases). Trimming took off 0 bases at V and 6 bases at J, with 28 bases between the two ends. Germline CDR1 reads DFQATT; CDR2 reads SNEGSKA (reference sequence). The CDR3 loop spans 19 amino acids. The CDR3 DNA follows: TGCAGTGCTAGAGAAAGCGACGTCGTACGGGCCGTTCAGGGGGATACGCAGTATTTT. Its protein product is CSARESDVVRAVQGDTQYF.

This clonotype was counted a few times. The CDR3 DNA is TGTGCCAGCAGTTACTCGGGACAGATGAATTCACCCCTCCACTTT. It encodes CASSYSGQMNSPLHF. This chain links TRBV6-5 with TRBJ1-6, with 7 bases aligning to TRBD1. V shed 0 bases, J shed 7 bases, and the junction held 3 bases outside the gene matches. This CDR3 region has 15 residues. Germline V lookup: CDR1 MNHEY, CDR2 SVGAGI.

The chain uses TRBV29-1 and TRBJ2-1; 7 nucleotides match TRBD1. The CDR3 sequence is 13 residues long. CDR1 is SQVTM and CDR2 is ANQGSEA in the germline V gene. V was pared by 6 bases and J by 9 bases, with 11 bases of the junction left unmatched. CDR3 DNA sequence: TGCAGCGTCTTCCAAGACAGGGTAGGTGAGCAGTTCTTC. It yields the protein CSVFQDRVGEQFF.

The table lists this clonotype with a few counts. The rearrangement links TRBV29-1 to TRBJ1-5; D remains ambiguous. With 4 bases removed from V and 6 bases from J, the gap between germline ends came to 13 bases. The CDR3 spans 13 residues. Germline lookup yields CDR1 SQVTM and CDR2 ANQGSEA. The CDR3 protein is CSVAREGGQPQHF. For the CDR3, the DNA is TGCAGCGTTGCCCGAGAGGGTGGTCAGCCCCAGCATTTT.

This chain uses TRBV5-6 with TRBJ1-5; D is possibly TRBD1 (5 bases). CDR3 length: 14 residues. V lost 6 bases and J 3 bases, leaving 13 bases between the germline ends. The germline V gene encodes CDR1 SGHDT and CDR2 YYEEEE. CDR3 residues: CASNSRGYNQPQHF. DNA for the CDR3: TGTGCCAGCAACTCCCGGGGGTACAATCAGCCCCAGCATTTT.

This clonotype appeared a few times. The CDR3, as DNA: TGTGCCAGCAACTACAGGGGCGGCTATGGCTACACCTTC. Amino acid sequence: CASNYRGGYGYTF. The genes are TRBV12-3 or TRBV12-4 and TRBJ1-2; 7 positions agree with TRBD1. The V segment lost 7 bases and the J segment 4 bases; nucleotides outside the gene matches: 6. This CDR3 has 13 amino acids.

This chain links TRBV6-4 with TRBJ2-3, with TRBD2 matching 8 bases. Germline V gives CDR1 MRHNA, CDR2 SNTAGT. Trimming removed 4 bases from V and 4 bases from J; junction bases left unmatched: 7. This CDR3 contains 15 residues. The CDR3 DNA reads TGTGCCAGCAGTGGAGTATCGGGGGGGCCAGATACGCAGTATTTT. Translating gives CASSGVSGGPDTQYF.

This clonotype has a handful of counts. The chain carries TRBV12-3 or TRBV12-4 and TRBJ2-7; unclear D gene. The CDR3 is 12 residues long. The V and J ends lost 5 bases and 3 bases respectively, with 8 bases between them. The CDR3 here is CASSPQLYEQYF. In nucleotides, the CDR3 is TGTGCCAGCAGTCCACAGCTCTACGAGCAGTACTTC.

This chain uses TRBV12-3 or TRBV12-4 with TRBJ2-1; D gene ambiguous. With 6 bases removed from V and 5 bases from J, the gap between germline ends came to 11 bases. This CDR3 spans 13 amino acids. In nucleotides, the CDR3 is TGTGCCAGCAGAATGTCAGGCAACAATGAGCAGTTCTTC. It translates to CASRMSGNNEQFF.

This clonotype has ten or more counts. A junction boundary mismatches the germline segment, possibly from a read error. This chain connects TRBV12-3 or TRBV12-4 to TRBJ2-7; D remains unclear. The CDR3 sequence is 12 residues long. CDR3 in DNA: TGCGCCAGCAGCTTGGCTTCCTACGAGCAGTACTTC. Amino acid sequence: CASSLASYEQYF.

In its sample, this clonotype was seen a few times. V usage is TRBV12-3 or TRBV12-4 and J usage is TRBJ2-7, with TRBD1 matching over 10 bases. V shed 3 bases, J shed 2 bases, and the junction held 1 base outside the gene matches. CDR3 length: 14 amino acids. The CDR3: CASSLTGGTYEQYF. In DNA, the CDR3 is TGTGCCAGCAGTTTGACAGGGGGCACCTACGAGCAGTACTTC.

The CDR3 nucleotides are TGTGCCAGCACCCTCGGCGCCGTTAACTATGGCTACACCTTC. Translation gives CASTLGAVNYGYTF. V gene TRBV5-5 combines with J gene TRBJ1-2; no firm D call. CDR3 size: 14 residues. Trimming removed 6 bases from V and 1 base from J, with 13 bases in between. Germline assignment: CDR1 SGHKS and CDR2 YYEKEE (reference sequence).

The J gene is TRBJ2-3, the V gene TRBV2; no reliable D call. The CDR3 is 12 amino acids. With 2 bases removed from V and 5 bases from J, the gap between germline ends came to 5 bases. Germline loops: CDR1 SNHLY, CDR2 FYNNEI. CDR3: CASSETVDTQYF. The CDR3 DNA sequence: TGTGCCAGCAGTGAAACGGTAGATACGCAGTATTTT.

V usage is TRBV12-3 or TRBV12-4 and J usage is TRBJ2-5, with 7 bases fitting TRBD2. V lost 6 bases to trimming and J lost 6 bases; unmatched junction nucleotides: 16. The CDR3 length is 16 residues. Written as DNA, the CDR3 is TGTGCCAGCAGCCCGAGTTGGGCGGGGGAGAGTAAGACCCAGTACTTC. Amino acid sequence: CASSPSWAGESKTQYF.

The sample holds one count of this clonotype. The rearrangement links TRBV5-6 to TRBJ2-4; 10 nucleotides agree with TRBD2. This CDR3 is built from 19 residues. With 0 bases clipped from V and 0 bases from J, the junction kept 9 bases outside the gene matches. Germline V lookup: CDR1 SGHDT, CDR2 YYEEEE. CDR3 DNA: TGTGCCAGCAGCTTGGCGGTAGCGGGGGGCCAGATAGCCAAAAACATTCAGTACTTC. Its translation: CASSLAVAGGQIAKNIQYF.

This clonotype was counted between two and nine times. V is TRBV25-1 and J is TRBJ1-4; D uncertain. The CDR3 runs 13 residues. V lost 5 bases to trimming and J lost 8 bases, with 12 bases between them. Germline V CDR1 and CDR2: MGHDK, SYGVNS. The CDR3 spells CASSSLEEEKLFF. As DNA, the CDR3 is TGTGCCAGCAGTTCCCTGGAGGAGGAAAAACTGTTTTTT.